Following are 6 T cell receptor beta chains from one sample sequenced in a study of T cells after posttransplantation cyclophosphamide. The repertoire was sequenced with immunoSEQ multiplex PCR; TCRdb's copy has only in-frame clones and lacks some. Of some 66,000 clones detected, about 93% appear once; the ten largest clones hold roughly 2.9%. Sequencing was performed on PBMCs. All receptors derive from a woman aged 25 to 45 in good health and a related stem cell transplant donor.

This clone was seen a handful of times. CDR3 amino acids: CASSQAGLAAQETQYF. The CDR3 DNA reads TGTGCCAGCAGCCAAGCCGGACTAGCGGCACAAGAGACCCAGTACTTC. The rearrangement uses TRBV4-2 and TRBJ2-5; 10 nucleotides agree with TRBD2. Germline CDR1 reads LGHNA; CDR2 reads YNFKEQ. The CDR3 totals 16 residues. V dropped 1 base and J dropped 2; count of bases not matched to a gene: 4.

This clone was recorded once. The chain joins TRBV7-2 to TRBJ2-7; 9 bases match TRBD1. CDR3 length equals 14 residues. The V gene's germline CDR1 is SGHTA and CDR2 FQGNSA. Trimming took 5 bases from V and 2 from J; bases not matched to a gene: 4. The CDR3, as DNA: TGTGCCAGCAGCACCCACAGGGGGCCCTACGAGCAGTACTTC. Its translation is CASSTHRGPYEQYF.

The J gene is TRBJ2-5, the V gene TRBV5-4; TRBD2 matches at 8 bases. The CDR3 covers 15 residues. CDR1 is SGHNT and CDR2 is YYREEE in the germline V gene (reference sequence). The junction had 3 bases not matched to a gene; V was cut back by 0 bases and J by 2 bases. As DNA, the CDR3 is TGTGCCAGCAGCTTGGTAGCGGGGAAACAAGAGACCCAGTACTTC. The encoded protein is CASSLVAGKQETQYF.

The rearrangement links TRBV5-4 to TRBJ2-3, with D unresolved. The germline V and J ends were trimmed by 4 bases and 4 bases, with 10 bases remaining between them. Per germline, CDR1 SGHNT and CDR2 YYREEE (reference sequence). CDR3 length: 13 amino acids. CDR3 DNA sequence: TGTGCCAGCAGCACGTTGGGCGCAGATACGCAGTATTTT. Protein: CASSTLGADTQYF.

The rearrangement uses TRBV28 and TRBJ1-4; D gene unclear. The germline gives CDR1 MDHEN, CDR2 SYDVKM. The V and J ends lost 8 bases and 8 bases respectively, with 12 bases between them. The CDR3 has 12 amino acids. CDR3 nucleotides: TGTGCCAGCGGGGAGCTTGGGGAAAAACTGTTTTTT. As protein: CASGELGEKLFF. The whole variable domain, remainder taken from reference TRBV28 and TRBJ1-4, is DVKVTQSSRYLVKRTGEKVFLECVQDMDHENMFWYRQDPGLGLRLIYFSYDVKMKEKGDIPEGYSVSREKKERFSLILESASTNQTSMYLCASGELGEKLFFGSGTQLSVL.

The chain is built from TRBV5-4 and TRBJ1-2, with TRBD1 matching 8 bases. Trimming at V came to 7 bases and at J to 7 bases, leaving 12 bases not matched to a gene. The CDR3 has 14 amino acids. The germline gives CDR1 SGHNT, CDR2 YYREEE (reference sequence). The CDR3 DNA is TGTGCCAGCTTACCGGGACAGGAGTCAGTTGGCTACACCTTC. Translation: CASLPGQESVGYTF.